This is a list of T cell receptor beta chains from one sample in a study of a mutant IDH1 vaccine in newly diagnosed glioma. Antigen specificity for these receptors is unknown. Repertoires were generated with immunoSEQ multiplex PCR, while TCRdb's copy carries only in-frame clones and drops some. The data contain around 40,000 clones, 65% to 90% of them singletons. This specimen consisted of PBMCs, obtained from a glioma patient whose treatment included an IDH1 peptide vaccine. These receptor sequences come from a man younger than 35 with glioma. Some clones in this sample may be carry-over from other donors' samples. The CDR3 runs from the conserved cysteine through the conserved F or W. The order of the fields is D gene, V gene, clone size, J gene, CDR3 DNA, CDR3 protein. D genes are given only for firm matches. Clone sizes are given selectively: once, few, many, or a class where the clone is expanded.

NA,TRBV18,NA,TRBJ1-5,TGTGCCAGCTCACTTCAGGCAGGGACTCAGCCCCAGCATTTT,CASSLQAGTQPQHF
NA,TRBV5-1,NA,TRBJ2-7,TGCGCCAGCAGCTTGGGTCACGAGCAGTACTTC,CASSLGHEQYF
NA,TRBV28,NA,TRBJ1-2,TGTGCCAGCAGCACACAGGGCTCGGGCTATGGCTACACCTTC,CASSTQGSGYGYTF
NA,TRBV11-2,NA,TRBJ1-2,TGTGCCAGCAGCTTACCAGGGTTAGGGGGCTACACCTTC,CASSLPGLGGYTF
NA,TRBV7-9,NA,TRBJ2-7,TGTGCCAGCAGCCAGCCCCCAGGATATAGCGGCTACGAGCAGTACTTC,CASSQPPGYSGYEQYF
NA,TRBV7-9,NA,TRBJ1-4,TGTGCCAGCAGCTTAGTAGAGGGAGGTGGTGAAAAACTGTTTTTT,CASSLVEGGGEKLFF
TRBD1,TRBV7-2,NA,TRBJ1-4,TGTGCCAGCAGCAGGGGACAGACTGAAAAACTGTTTTTT,CASSRGQTEKLFF
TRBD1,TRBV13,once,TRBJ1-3,TGTGCCAGCAGCTTCCGGACAGGGGCTGGAAACACCATATATTTT,CASSFRTGAGNTIYF
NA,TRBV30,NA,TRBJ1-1,TGTGCCTGGAGTGTTTGGCCCGGGAGTACTGAAGCTTTCTTT,CAWSVWPGSTEAFF
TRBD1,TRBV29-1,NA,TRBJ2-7,TGCAGCGTTGATGACGGGACAGGGACGTACGAGCAGTACTTC,CSVDDGTGTYEQYF
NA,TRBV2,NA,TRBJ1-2,TGTGCCAGCACTCCCGTTCAGGGAGTTAACTATGGCTACACCTTC,CASTPVQGVNYGYTF
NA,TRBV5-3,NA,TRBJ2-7,TGTGCCAGAAGCGTCTCATGGCCCGGATCGTCCTACGAGCAGTACTTC,CARSVSWPGSSYEQYF
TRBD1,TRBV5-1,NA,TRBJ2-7,TGCGCCAGCAGTCGCGGGACAGGGACTTACGAGCAGTACTTC,CASSRGTGTYEQYF
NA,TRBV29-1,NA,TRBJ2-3,TGCAGCGTTGAAAGTTGGGCCCACACAGATACGCAGTATTTT,CSVESWAHTDTQYF
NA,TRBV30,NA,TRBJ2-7,TGTGCCTGGGGAACCTACGAGCAGTACTTC,CAWGTYEQYF
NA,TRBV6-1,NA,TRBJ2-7,TGTGCCAGCAGTGAGGGTAGGGGTCTAGGAGAGCAGTACTTC,CASSEGRGLGEQYF
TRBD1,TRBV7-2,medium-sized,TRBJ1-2,TGTGCCAGTACCAGGGACAGGGGTGGCTATGGCTACACCTTC,CASTRDRGGYGYTF
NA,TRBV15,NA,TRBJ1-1,TGTGCCACCAGCAGGAGGGTGGACACTGAAGCTTTCTTT,CATSRRVDTEAFF
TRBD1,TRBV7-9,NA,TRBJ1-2,TGTGCCAGCAGCCTGGGACAGGTCTATGGCTACACCTTC,CASSLGQVYGYTF
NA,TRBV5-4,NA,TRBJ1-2,TGTGCCGGGCTGGGTGACTATGGCTACACCTTC,CAGLGDYGYTF
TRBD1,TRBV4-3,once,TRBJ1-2,TGCGCCAGCAGCCAAGTGGCAGGGGGTGGGTATGGCTACACCTTC,CASSQVAGGGYGYTF
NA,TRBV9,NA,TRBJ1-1,TGTGCCAGCAGCGCCCCCAACACTGAAGCTTTCTTT,CASSAPNTEAFF
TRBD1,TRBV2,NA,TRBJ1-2,TGTGCCAGCAGCCGACAGGGGATGGGCAACTATGGCTACACCTTC,CASSRQGMGNYGYTF
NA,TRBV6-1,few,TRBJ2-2,TGTGCCAGCAGTGAATGGGAGCAAACCGGGGAGCTGTTTTTT,CASSEWEQTGELFF
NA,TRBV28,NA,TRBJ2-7,TGTGCCAGCAGTTTAAACTACGAGCAGTACTTC,CASSLNYEQYF
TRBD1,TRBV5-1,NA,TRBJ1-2,TGCGCCAGCAGCTTGGGGGACAGGCTCCTTGGCTACACCTTC,CASSLGDRLLGYTF
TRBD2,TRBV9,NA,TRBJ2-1,TGTGCCAGCAGCAAGGCGGGGGGGAATTACAATGAGCAGTTCTTC,CASSKAGGNYNEQFF
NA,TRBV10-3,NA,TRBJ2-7,TGTGCCATCAGTGTCCAGGGGACGGGCGACTACGAGCAGTACTTC,CAISVQGTGDYEQYF
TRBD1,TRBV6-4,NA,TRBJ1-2,TGTGCCAGCAGTCGTCGACGGGAACAGGGGATTTATGGCTACACCTTC,CASSRRREQGIYGYTF
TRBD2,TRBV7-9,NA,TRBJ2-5,TGTGCCAGCGCCCAGAGCGGGAGGCTCAGCCGGGAGACCCAGTACTTC,CASAQSGRLSRETQYF
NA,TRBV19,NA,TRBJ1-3,TGTGCCAGTAGTATCCCTAGGGATGGAAACACCATATATTTT,CASSIPRDGNTIYF
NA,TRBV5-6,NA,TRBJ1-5,TGTGCCAGCACCTTAGGCAATCAGCCCCAGCATTTT,CASTLGNQPQHF
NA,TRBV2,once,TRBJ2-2,TGTGCCAGCAACATCGACCGCGCTGGGACCGGGGAGCTGTTTTTT,CASNIDRAGTGELFF
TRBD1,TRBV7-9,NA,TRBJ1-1,TGTGCCAGCAGCTTAACGGGACAGGTGAACACTGAAGCTTTCTTT,CASSLTGQVNTEAFF
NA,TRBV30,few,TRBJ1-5,TGTGCCTGGAGTGAGTGGGATCAGCCCCAGCATTTT,CAWSEWDQPQHF
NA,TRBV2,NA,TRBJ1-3,TGTGCCAGCAGCCCGAGCTCTGGAAACACCATATATTTT,CASSPSSGNTIYF
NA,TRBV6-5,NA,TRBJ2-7,TGTGCCAGCAGTTTATGGTGGAATACCTACGAGCAGTACTTC,CASSLWWNTYEQYF
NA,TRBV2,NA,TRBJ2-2,TGTGCCAGCAAGATAGCACCGAACACCGGGGAGCTGTTTTTT,CASKIAPNTGELFF
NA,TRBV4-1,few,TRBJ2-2,TGCGCCAGCAGCCAATCGGGGCCAAAAACCGGGGAGCTGTTTTTT,CASSQSGPKTGELFF
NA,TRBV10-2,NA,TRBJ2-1,TGCGCCAGCAGTGAGTGGGGGGGGCAAGGTGGCTACAATGAGCAGTTCTTC,CASSEWGGQGGYNEQFF
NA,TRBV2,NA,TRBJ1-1,TGTGCCAGCAGTGAATGGCAAGGAGCTTTCTTT,CASSEWQGAFF
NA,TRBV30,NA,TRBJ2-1,TGTGCCTGGAGTGTATTCGGGGCAGCCGATGAGCAGTTCTTC,CAWSVFGAADEQFF
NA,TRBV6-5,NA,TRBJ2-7,TGTGCCAGCAGGATAGAGGAGACTTACTACGAGCAGTACTTC,CASRIEETYYEQYF
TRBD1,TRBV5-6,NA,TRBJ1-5,TGTGCCAGCAGCCAAGGGACAGGAGGCCAGCAGCCCCAGCATTTT,CASSQGTGGQQPQHF
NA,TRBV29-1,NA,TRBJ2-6,TGCAGCGTTGACCTTGGGGTCGGGGCCAACGTCCTGACTTTC,CSVDLGVGANVLTF
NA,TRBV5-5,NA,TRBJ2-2,TGTGCCAGCACCTACTATTGGGGGACTCCGAACACCGGGGAGCTGTTTTTT,CASTYYWGTPNTGELFF
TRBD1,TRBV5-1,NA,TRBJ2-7,TGCGCCAGCAGCTTGGTACAGGGGGGCGAGCAGTACTTC,CASSLVQGGEQYF
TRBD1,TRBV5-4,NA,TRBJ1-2,TGTGCCAGCAGCTTGGGGCAGGGGACAGGGGGCGCTGACTATGGCTACACCTTC,CASSLGQGTGGADYGYTF
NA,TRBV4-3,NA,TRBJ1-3,TGCGCCAGCAGCCAAGATTATACAGCTTCTGGAAACACCATATATTTT,CASSQDYTASGNTIYF
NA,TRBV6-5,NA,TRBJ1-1,TGTGCCAGCAGTTACTCTCTCGTATCAATCACTGAAGCTTTCTTT,CASSYSLVSITEAFF
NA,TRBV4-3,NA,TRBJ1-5,TGCGCCAGCAGCCAAGATAACAGGGCGGGAAGAGAGCCCCAGCATTTT,CASSQDNRAGREPQHF